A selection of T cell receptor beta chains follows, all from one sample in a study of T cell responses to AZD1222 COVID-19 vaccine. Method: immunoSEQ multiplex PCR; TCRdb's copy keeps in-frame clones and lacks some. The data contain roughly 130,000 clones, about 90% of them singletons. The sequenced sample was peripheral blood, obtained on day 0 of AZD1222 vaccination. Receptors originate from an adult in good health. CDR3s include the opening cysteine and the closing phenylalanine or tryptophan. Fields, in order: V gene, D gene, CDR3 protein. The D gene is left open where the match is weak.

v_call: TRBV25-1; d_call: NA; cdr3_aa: CASSERDGANYGYTF
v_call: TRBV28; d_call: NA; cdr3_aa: CASTIAPPRRAHEQYF
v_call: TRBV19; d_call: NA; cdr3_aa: CASSIDRVEKSYGYTF
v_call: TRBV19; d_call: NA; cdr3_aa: CASMKNDEKLFF
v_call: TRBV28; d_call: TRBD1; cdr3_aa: CASSLGGQLYGYTF
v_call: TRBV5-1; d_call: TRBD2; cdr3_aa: CASSLGTSREQYF
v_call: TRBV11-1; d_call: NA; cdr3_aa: CASSLPGHGLNSPLHF
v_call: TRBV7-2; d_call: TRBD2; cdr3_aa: CASSFFAGGTDTQYF
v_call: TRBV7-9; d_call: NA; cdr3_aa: CASSLGAGAIQPQHF
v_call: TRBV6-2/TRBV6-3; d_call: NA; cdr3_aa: CASSYALVGLNTEAFF
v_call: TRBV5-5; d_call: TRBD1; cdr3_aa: CASSGDRDYSNQPQHF
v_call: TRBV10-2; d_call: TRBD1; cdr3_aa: CASSDDRGHNEQYF
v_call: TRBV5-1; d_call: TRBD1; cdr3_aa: CASSLLGQVFAGELFF
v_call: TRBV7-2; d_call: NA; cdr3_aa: CASSLFRGRYGYTF
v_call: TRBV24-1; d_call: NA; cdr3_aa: CATSDQEGYGYTF
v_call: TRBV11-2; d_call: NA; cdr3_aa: CASSGVPAGNTEAFF
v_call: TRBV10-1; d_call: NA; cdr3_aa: CASSDLRGGKSYEQYF
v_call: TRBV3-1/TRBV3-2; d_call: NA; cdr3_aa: CASSHEVGTDTQYF
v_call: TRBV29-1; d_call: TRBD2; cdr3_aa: CSGVAGGTGELFF
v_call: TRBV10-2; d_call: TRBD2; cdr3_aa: CASRLAGGARGYEQYF
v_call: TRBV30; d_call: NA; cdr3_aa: CAWSSSEGSYNSPLHF
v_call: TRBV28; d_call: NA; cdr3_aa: CASIGGYGYTF
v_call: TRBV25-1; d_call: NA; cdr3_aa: CASSDGSAGANVLTF
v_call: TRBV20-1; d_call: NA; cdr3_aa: CSAAQETQYF
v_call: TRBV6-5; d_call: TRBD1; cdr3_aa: CASARTGKDYEQYF
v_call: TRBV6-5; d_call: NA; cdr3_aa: CAVPGRAGSGNTIYF
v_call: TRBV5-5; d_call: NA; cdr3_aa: CASSLVPVGEQYF
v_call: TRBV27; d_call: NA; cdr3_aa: CASSLRGHYSNQPQHF
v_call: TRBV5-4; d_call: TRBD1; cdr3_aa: CASSSVQGGEGYGYTF
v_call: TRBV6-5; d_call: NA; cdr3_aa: CASTKHNEQFF
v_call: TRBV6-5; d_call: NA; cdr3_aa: CASSFPVGPGTDTQYF
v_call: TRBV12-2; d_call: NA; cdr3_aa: CASRLVVEGGDIQYF
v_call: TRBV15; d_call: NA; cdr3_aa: CATSRDLGAGLSSTDTQYF
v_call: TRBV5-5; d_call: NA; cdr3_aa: CASSLGPTVVQPQHF
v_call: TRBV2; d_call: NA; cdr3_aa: CASYTGNNEKLFF
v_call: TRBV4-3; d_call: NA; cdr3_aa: CASSQYREVGGYTF
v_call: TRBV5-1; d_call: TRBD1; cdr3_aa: CASSDPGQSSGNTIYF
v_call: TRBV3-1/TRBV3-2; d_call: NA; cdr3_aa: CATADPVRGKQETQYF
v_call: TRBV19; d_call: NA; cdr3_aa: CASSIGGGQPQHF
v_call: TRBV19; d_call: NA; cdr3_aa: CASSILGDTQYF
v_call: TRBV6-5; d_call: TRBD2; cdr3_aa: CASSYSGSGSNEQFF
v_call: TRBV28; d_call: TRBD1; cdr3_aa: CASSPYPDRYEQYF
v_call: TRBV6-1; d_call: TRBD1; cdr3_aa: CASSATGTGSGQPQHF
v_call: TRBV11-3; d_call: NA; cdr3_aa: CASSLAHYEQYF
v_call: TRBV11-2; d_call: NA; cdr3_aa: CASSLSEDQPQHF
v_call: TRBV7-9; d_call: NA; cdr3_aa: CASSETGNQPQHF
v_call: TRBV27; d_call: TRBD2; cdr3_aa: CASSLRSSGTYANTGELFF
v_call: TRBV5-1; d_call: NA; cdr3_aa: CASSLEGEQPQHF
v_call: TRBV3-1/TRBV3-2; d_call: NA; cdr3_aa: CASSYRGRCPYEQYF
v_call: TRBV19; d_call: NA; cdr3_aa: CASSMRGGQNSPLHF
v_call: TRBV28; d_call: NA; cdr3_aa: CASSLGGNNNSPLHF
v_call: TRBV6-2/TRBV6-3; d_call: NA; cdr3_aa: CASSYQWDLTSYEQYF
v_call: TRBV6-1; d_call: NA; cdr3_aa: CASSDLRGKSSYEQYF
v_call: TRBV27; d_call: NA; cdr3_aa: CASSWKFNYGYTF
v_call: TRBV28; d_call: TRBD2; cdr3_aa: CASLLAGTGELFF
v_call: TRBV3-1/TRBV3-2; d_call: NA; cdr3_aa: CASSQGRGYEQYF
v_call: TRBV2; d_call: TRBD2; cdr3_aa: CASSGLAGPTDTQYF